Each of the 10 T cell receptor beta chains below was sequenced from the same sample in a study of cytomegalovirus exposure and HLA in healthy donors. Amplification used 60 Vbeta primers and 13 Jbeta primers. Clones were sequenced by immunoSEQ multiplex PCR, and TCRdb holds only the in-frame ones, with some missing. The table lists 50,000 to 80,000 clones, with 3.6% in the top ten. The sequenced sample was PBMCs. Source of these receptors: a woman under 30 in good health and CMV-seronegative.

The chain couples TRBV5-1 to TRBJ2-2, with 8 bases that match TRBD1. The CDR3 contains 16 residues. Germline V gene lookup returns CDR1 SGHRS and CDR2 YFSETQ. Trimming cost V 0 bases and J 3 bases; bases outside gene matches: 4. The CDR3 nucleotides read TGCGCCAGCAGCTTGGCAGGGACAGGTTACACCGGGGAGCTGTTTTTT. The encoded protein is CASSLAGTGYTGELFF.

The rearrangement uses TRBV6-6 and TRBJ1-1; unclear D gene. The germline gives CDR1 MNHNY, CDR2 SVGAGI (reference sequence). The V end lost 6 bases, the J end lost 4 bases, and 9 bases lay between the germline ends. The length of the CDR3 is 12 residues. CDR3 DNA: TGTGCCAGCAGCCCGAGCTCCACTGAAGCTTTCTTT. Protein: CASSPSSTEAFF.

CDR3 in DNA: TGTGCCAGCAGGGTACAGGATTCTGGGGCCAACGTCCTGACTTTC. Its translation: CASRVQDSGANVLTF. The V and J genes are TRBV6-1 and TRBJ2-6; D is possibly TRBD1 (5 bases). There are 15 residues in the CDR3. Germline CDR1 is MNHNS and CDR2 is SASEGT. V was shortened by 6 bases and J by 1 base, with 10 bases between the two germline ends.

CDR3 sequence: CASSREGRDAGYTF. The CDR3, as DNA: TGTGCCAGCAGTCGGGAGGGCAGGGATGCTGGCTACACCTTC. The chain recombines TRBV25-1 with TRBJ1-2, with D maybe TRBD1 (5 bases). This CDR3 contains 14 residues. CDR1 is MGHDK and CDR2 is SYGVNS in the germline V gene. Trimming stripped 5 bases from V and 7 bases from J, with 17 bases between.

The rearrangement links TRBV14 to TRBJ2-3; 13 bases match TRBD2. The trim removed 5 bases at V and 3 bases at J, leaving 5 bases unmatched. Germline V gene data show CDR1 as SGHDN and CDR2 as FVKESK. CDR3 length: 16 residues. For the CDR3, the DNA is TGTGCCAGCAGCGGACGGACTAGCGGGAGAACAGATACGCAGTATTTT. This translates into CASSGRTSGRTDTQYF.

The chain has TRBV10-3 and TRBJ2-7; 8 bases fit TRBD1. This CDR3 is 13 amino acids long. Germline assignment: CDR1 ENHRY and CDR2 SYGVKD. V shed 5 bases, J shed 5 bases, and the junction held 5 bases outside the gene matches. The CDR3 nucleotides are TGTGCCATCAGTCCGGGACAGGAAGACGAGCAGTACTTC. Encoded protein: CAISPGQEDEQYF.

The gene calls are TRBV30 and TRBJ2-2, with 11 bases matching TRBD1. V was pared by 5 bases and J by 7 bases, with 3 bases of the junction left unmatched. The length of the CDR3 is 13 residues. Germline CDR1 reads GTSNPN; CDR2 reads SVGIG (reference sequence). CDR3 nucleotide sequence: TGTGCCTGGGGGACAGGGGGGATCGGGGAGCTGTTTTTT. It translates to CAWGTGGIGELFF.

The chain is built from TRBV30 and TRBJ1-1; TRBD1 aligns across 7 bases. CDR1 is GTSNPN, CDR2 SVGIG, per germline (reference sequence). V dropped 1 base and J dropped 6; count of bases not matched to a gene: 5. The CDR3 totals 13 residues. The CDR3 bases are TGTGCCTGGAGTGACAGGGGAAGGGCTGAAGCTTTCTTT. Residues: CAWSDRGRAEAFF.

The rearrangement joins TRBV6-1 to TRBJ2-5, with a weak D call TRBD2 (5 bases). The CDR3 covers 15 residues. CDR1 and CDR2 from the germline V gene are MNHNS and SASEGT. The germline V and J ends were trimmed by 3 bases and 2 bases, with 13 bases remaining between them. CDR3 DNA sequence: TGTGCCAGCAGTGATATTTCCCGAGGGCAAGAGACCCAGTACTTC. Its translation: CASSDISRGQETQYF.

The rearrangement uses TRBV5-4 and TRBJ2-1; tentative D call: TRBD2 (7 bases). This CDR3 region has 12 residues. V lost 10 bases, J lost 9 bases, and 17 bases lay in between. The germline CDR1 and CDR2 sequences are SGHNT and YYREEE (reference sequence). DNA of the CDR3: TGTGCCCCGGGGGGCCCTCCAACTGAGCAGTTCTTC. It encodes CAPGGPPTEQFF.